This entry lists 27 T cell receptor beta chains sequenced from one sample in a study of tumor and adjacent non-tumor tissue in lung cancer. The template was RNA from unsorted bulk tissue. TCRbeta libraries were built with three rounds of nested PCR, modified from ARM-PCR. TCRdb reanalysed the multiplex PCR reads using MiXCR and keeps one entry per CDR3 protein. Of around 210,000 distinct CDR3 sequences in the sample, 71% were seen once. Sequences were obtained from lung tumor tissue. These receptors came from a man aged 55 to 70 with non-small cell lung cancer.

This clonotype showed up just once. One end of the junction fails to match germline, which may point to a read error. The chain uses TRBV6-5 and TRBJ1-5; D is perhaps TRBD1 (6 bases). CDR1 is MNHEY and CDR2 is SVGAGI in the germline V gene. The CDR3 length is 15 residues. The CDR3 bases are TGTGGCAGCAGTAGTACAGGGACGGGCAATCAGCCCCAGCATTTT. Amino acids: CGSSSTGTGNQPQHF.

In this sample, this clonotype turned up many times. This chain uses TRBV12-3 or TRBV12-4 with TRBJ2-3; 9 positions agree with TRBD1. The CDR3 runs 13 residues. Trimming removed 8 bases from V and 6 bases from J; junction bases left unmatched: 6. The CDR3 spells CASGRDRADTQYF. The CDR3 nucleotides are TGTGCCAGCGGCCGGGACAGGGCCGATACGCAGTATTTT.

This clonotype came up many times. DNA of the CDR3: TGCAGTGCTAGTACAACGACAGGGGAATATGGCTACACCTTC. Protein product: CSASTTTGEYGYTF. This chain uses TRBV20-1 with TRBJ1-2; 8 bases align to TRBD1. CDR1 is DFQATT and CDR2 is SNEGSKA in the germline V gene (reference sequence). V lost 3 bases to trimming and J lost 5 bases; unmatched junction nucleotides: 8. The CDR3 is made up of 14 amino acids.

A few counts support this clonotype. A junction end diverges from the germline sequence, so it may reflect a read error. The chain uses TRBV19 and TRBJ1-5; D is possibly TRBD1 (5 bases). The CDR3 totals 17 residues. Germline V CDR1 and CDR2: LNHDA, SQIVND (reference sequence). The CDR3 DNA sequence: TGTGTCAGTAGTGGGCAGGGCCTAACTAAAGGCAATCAGCCCCAGCATTTT. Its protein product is CVSSGQGLTKGNQPQHF.

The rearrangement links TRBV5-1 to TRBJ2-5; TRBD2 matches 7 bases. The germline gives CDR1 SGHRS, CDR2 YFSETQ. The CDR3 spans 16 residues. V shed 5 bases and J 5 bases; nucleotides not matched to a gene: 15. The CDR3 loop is CASSFGRGGLVETQYF. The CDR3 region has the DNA TGCGCCAGCAGTTTCGGACGGGGAGGACTAGTTGAGACCCAGTACTTC.

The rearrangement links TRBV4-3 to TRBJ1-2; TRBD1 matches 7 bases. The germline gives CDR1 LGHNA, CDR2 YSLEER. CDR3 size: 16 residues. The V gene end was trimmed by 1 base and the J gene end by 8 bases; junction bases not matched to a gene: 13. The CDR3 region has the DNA TGCGCCAGCAGCCAAGCGAACTTCAGGGGGGGGCCCGGCTACACCTTC. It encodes CASSQANFRGGPGYTF.

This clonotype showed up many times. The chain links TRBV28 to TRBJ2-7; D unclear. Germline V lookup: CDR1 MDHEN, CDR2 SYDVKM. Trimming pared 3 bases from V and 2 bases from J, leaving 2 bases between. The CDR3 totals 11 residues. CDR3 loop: CASSLTYEQYF. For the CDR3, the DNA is TGTGCCAGCAGTTTGACCTACGAGCAGTACTTC.

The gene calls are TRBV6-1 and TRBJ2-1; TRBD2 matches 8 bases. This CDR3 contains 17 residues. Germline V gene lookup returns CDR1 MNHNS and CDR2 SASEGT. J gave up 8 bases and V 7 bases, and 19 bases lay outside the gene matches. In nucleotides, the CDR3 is TGTGCCAGCACCTCCCGGGGAACTAGCGGAGCCTGGTATGAGCAGTTCTTC. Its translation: CASTSRGTSGAWYEQFF.

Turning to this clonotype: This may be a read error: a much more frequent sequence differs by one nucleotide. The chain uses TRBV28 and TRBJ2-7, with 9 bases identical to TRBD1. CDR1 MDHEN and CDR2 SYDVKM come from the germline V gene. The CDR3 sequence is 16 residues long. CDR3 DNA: TGTGCCAGCAGTCAGATACCCGGGACAGGGACCTACAAGCAGTACTTC. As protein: CASSQIPGTGTYKQYF.

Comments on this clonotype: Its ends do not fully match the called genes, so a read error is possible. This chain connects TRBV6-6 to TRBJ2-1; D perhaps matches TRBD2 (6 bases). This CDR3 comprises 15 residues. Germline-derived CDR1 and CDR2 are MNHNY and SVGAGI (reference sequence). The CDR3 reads CTSSSDYHFYNEQFF. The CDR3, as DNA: TGTACCAGCAGTTCGGACTATCACTTCTACAATGAGCAGTTCTTC.

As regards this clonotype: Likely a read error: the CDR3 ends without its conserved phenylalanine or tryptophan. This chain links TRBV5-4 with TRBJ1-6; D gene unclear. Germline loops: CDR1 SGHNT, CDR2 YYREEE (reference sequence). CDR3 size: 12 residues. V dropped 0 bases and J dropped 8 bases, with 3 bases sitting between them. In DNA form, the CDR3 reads TGTGCCAGCAGCTTGGGCGATTCACCCCTCCACCTT. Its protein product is CASSLGDSPLHL.

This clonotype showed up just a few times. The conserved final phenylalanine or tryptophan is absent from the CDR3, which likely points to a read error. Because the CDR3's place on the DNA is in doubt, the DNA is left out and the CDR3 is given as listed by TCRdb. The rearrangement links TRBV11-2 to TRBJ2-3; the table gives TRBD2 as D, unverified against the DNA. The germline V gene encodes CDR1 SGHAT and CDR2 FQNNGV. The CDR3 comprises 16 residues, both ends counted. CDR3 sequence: CASSLLAGGRTDTHYY.

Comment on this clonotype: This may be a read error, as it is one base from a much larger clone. This CDR3 reads CRVAAGPNTEAFF. Here the CDR3 DNA reads TGCAGGGTTGCGGCGGGACCTAACACTGAAGCTTTCTTT. The genes are TRBV29-1 and TRBJ1-1; possibly TRBD1 for D (5 bases). Germline V lookup: CDR1 SQVTM, CDR2 ANQGSEA. The CDR3 covers 13 residues. Looking up the rest from reference TRBV29-1 and TRBJ1-1 gives the full variable domain: SAVISQKPSRDICQRGTSLTIQCQVDSQVTMMFWYRQQPGQSLTLIATANQGSEATYESGFVIDKFPISRPNLTFSTLTVSNMSPEDSSIYLCRVAAGPNTEAFFGQGTRLTVV.

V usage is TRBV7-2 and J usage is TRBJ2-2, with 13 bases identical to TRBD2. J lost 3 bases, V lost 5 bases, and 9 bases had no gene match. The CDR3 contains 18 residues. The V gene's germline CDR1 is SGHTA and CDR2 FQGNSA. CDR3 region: CASSQLAGGPGDTGELFF. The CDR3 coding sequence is TGTGCCAGCAGCCAACTAGCGGGAGGGCCGGGCGACACCGGGGAGCTGTTTTTT.

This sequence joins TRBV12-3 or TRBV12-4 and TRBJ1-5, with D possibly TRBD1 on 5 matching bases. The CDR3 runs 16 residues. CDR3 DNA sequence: TGTGTCAGAAGTTTAGTGCAGGGCGTGGGGAATCAGCCCCAGCATTTT. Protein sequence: CVRSLVQGVGNQPQHF.

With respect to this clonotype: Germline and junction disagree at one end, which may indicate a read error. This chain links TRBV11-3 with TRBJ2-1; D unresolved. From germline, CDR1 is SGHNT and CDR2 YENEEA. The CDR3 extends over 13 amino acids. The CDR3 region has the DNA TGTGCCAGCAGGTCCATCTCGGGCAATGAGCAATTCTTC. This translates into CASRSISGNEQFF.

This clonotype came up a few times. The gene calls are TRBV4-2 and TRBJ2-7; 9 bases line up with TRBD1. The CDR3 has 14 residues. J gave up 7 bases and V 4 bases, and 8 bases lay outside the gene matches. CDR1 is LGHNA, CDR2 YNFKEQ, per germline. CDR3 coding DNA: TGTGCCAGCAGCCTGAAGGGACAGGGAGGAGAGCAGTACTTC. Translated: CASSLKGQGGEQYF.

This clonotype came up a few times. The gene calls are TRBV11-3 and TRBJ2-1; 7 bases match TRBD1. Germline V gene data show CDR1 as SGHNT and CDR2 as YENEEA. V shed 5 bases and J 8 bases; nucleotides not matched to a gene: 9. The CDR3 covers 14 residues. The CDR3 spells CASSPRDSGHEQFF. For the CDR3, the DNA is TGTGCCAGCAGCCCTCGGGACAGTGGCCATGAGCAGTTCTTC. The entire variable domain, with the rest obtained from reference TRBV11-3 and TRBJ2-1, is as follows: EAGVVQSPRYKIIEKKQPVAFWCNPISGHNTLYWYLQNLGQGPELLIRYENEEAVDDSQLPKDRFSAERLKGVDSTLKIQPAELGDSAVYLCASSPRDSGHEQFFGPGTRLTVL.

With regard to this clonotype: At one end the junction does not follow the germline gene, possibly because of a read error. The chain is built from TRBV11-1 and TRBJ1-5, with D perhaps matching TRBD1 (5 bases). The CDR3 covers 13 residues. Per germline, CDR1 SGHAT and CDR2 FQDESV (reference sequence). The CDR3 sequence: CASIWGSNEPQHF. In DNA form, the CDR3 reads TGTGCCAGCATCTGGGGGAGCAATGAGCCCCAGCATTTT.

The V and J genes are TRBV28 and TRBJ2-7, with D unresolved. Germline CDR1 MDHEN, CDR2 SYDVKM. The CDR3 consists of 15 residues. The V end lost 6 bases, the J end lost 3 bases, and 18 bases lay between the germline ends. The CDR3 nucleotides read TGTGCCAGCAGCTTCTACCAAGGACGGAGCTACGAGCAGTACTTC. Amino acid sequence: CASSFYQGRSYEQYF.

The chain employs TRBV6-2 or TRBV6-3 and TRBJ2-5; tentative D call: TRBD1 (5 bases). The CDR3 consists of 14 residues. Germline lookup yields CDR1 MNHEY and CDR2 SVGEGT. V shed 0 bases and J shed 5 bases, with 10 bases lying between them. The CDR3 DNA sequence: TGTGCCAGCAGTTACTCGAAGGGGAAGGAGACCCAGTACTTC. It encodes CASSYSKGKETQYF.

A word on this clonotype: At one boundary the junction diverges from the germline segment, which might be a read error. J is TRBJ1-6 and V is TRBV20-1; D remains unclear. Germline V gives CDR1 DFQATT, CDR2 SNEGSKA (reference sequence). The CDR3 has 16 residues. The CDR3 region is CSARDRESSYSSPLHF. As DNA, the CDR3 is TGCAGTGCTAGAGATAGGGAGAGCTCCTATAGTTCACCCCTCCACTTT.

This chain's CDR3 is CASRLSGLRGRTSGANVLTF. The CDR3 nucleotides are TGTGCCAGCAGACTATCAGGGTTAAGGGGGCGCACCTCTGGGGCCAACGTCCTGACTTTC. The chain uses TRBV12-3 or TRBV12-4 and TRBJ2-6; 7 bases are shared with TRBD1. V lost 6 bases and J lost 0; bases outside the gene matches: 17. The CDR3 covers 20 residues.

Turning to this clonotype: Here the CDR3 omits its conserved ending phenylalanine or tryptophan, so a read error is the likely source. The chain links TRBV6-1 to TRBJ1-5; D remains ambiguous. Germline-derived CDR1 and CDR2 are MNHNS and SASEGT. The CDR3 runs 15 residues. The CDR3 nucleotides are TGTGTCAGCAGTGAAGTTGATAGTGGGAGTCAGCCCCAGCATTCA. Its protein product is CVSSEVDSGSQPQHS.

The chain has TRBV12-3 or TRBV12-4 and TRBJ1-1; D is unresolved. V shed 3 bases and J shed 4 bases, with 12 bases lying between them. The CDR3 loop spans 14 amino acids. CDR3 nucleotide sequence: TGTGCCAGCAGTTTGTGGAGATGGGTCACTGAAGCTTTCTTT. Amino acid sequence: CASSLWRWVTEAFF.

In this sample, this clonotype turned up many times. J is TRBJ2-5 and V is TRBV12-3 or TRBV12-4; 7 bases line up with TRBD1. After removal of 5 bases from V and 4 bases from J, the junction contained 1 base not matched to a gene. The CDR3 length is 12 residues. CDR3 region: CASSGQVETQYF. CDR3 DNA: TGTGCCAGCAGTGGACAGGTAGAGACCCAGTACTTC.

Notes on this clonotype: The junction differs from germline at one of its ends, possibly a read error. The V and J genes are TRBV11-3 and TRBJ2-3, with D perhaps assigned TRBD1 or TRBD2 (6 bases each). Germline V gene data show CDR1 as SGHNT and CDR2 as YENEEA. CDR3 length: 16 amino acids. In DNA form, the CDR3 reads TGTGCCAGCAGCTTAAAGGGGGGACTCAGCACAGATACGCACTATTTT. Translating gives CASSLKGGLSTDTHYF.